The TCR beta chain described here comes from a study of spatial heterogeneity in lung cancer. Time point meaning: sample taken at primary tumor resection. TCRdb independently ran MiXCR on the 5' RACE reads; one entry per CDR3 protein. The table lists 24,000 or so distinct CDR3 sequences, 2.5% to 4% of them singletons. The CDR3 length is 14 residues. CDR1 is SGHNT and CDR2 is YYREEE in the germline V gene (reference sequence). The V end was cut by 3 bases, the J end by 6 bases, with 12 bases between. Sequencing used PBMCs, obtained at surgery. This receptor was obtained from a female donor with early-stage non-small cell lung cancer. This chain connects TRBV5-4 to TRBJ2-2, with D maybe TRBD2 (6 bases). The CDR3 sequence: CASSWDSGAGELFF. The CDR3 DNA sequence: TGTGCCAGCAGCTGGGACTCCGGCGCCGGGGAGCTGTTTTTT.